The clone carrying this T cell receptor (beta chain) appeared once. With 9 bases removed from V and 2 bases from J, the gap between germline ends came to 14 bases. Per germline, CDR1 SNHLY and CDR2 FYNNEI. The CDR3 has 14 amino acids. The method was immunoSEQ multiplex PCR; TCRdb's version includes in-frame clones alone and lacks a portion of them. The sample records about 91,000 clones, roughly 93% being singletons. The entry originates in a study of siplizumab effects on memory and regulatory T cells. The chain employs TRBV2 and TRBJ2-1; possibly TRBD1 for D (7 bases). The sample was CD8+ T cells sorted from blood. The TCR sequence derives from a human donor in good health. DNA for the CDR3: TGTGCCAGATACCAGGGGGGCGCCTACAATGAGCAGTTCTTC. Protein: CARYQGGAYNEQFF. The whole variable domain, filled in from reference TRBV2 and TRBJ2-1, reads EPEVTQTPSHQVTQMGQEVILRCVPISNHLYFYWYRQILGQKVEFLVSFYNNEISEKSEIFDDQFSVERPDGSNFTLKIRSTKLEDSAMYFCARYQGGAYNEQFFGPGTRLTVL.